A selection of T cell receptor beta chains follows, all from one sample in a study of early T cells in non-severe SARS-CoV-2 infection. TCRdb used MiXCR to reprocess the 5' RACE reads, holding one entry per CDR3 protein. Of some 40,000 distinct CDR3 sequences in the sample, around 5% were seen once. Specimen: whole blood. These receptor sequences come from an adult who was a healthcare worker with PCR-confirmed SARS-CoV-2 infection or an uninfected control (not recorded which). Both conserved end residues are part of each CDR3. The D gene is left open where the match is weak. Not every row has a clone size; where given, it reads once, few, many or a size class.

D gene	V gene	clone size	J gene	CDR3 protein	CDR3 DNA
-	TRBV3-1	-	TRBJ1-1	CASSGGRGGTEAFF	TGTGCCAGCAGCGGGGGAAGGGGAGGCACTGAAGCTTTCTTT
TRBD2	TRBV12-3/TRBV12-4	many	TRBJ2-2	CASSPVPRTSIAGELFF	TGTGCCAGCAGCCCAGTTCCCCGGACTAGTATTGCCGGGGAGCTGTTTTTT
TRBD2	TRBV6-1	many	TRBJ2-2	CASRSTSGGIGELFF	TGTGCCAGCAGATCGACTAGCGGGGGGATCGGGGAGCTGTTTTTT
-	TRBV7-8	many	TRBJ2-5	CASSLVGRSLETQYF	TGTGCCAGCAGCTTAGTCGGTAGGAGTCTCGAGACCCAGTACTTC
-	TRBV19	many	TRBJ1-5	CASSIVGGVFQPQHF	TGTGCCAGTAGTATAGTGGGGGGCGTATTTCAGCCCCAGCATTTT
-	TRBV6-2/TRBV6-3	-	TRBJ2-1	CASSSTLETRDEQFF	TGTGCCAGCAGTTCGACTCTCGAGACCCGAGATGAGCAGTTCTTC
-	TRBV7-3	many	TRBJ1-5	CASSFRGSNQPQHF	TGTGCCAGCAGCTTCCGGGGTAGCAATCAGCCCCAGCATTTT
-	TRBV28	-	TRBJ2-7	CASNRAYYEQYF	TGTGCCAGCAACAGGGCATACTACGAGCAGTACTTC
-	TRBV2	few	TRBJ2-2	CASSYYAGELFF	TGTGCCAGCAGTTACTACGCCGGGGAGCTGTTTTTT
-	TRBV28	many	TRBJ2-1	CASSFIPLANEQFF	TGTGCCAGCAGTTTCATACCCCTAGCGAATGAGCAGTTCTTC
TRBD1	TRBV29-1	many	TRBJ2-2	CSVRPGTGAGELFF	TGCAGCGTGAGACCCGGGACAGGGGCCGGGGAGCTGTTTTTT
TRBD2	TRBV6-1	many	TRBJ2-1	CASSEGSGGTSVSYNEQFF	TGTGCCAGCAGTGAAGGATCGGGGGGGACTAGCGTTAGCTACAATGAGCAGTTCTTC
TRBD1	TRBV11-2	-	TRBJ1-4	CASSLRPGQGNEKLFF	TGTGCCAGCAGCTTGAGGCCGGGACAGGGGAATGAAAAACTGTTTTTT
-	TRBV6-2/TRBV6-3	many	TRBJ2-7	CASSYGYTEQYF	TGTGCCAGCAGCTATGGATATACCGAGCAGTACTTC
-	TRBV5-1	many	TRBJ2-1	CASSLGGGDNEQFF	TGCGCCAGCAGCTTGGGGGGAGGTGACAATGAGCAGTTCTTC
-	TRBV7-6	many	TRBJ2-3	CASSSPPGERTDTQYF	TGTGCCAGCAGCTCGCCCCCAGGGGAGAGGACAGATACGCAGTATTTT
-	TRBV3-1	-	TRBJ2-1	CASSRQRTSGSPNEQFF	TGTGCCAGCAGCCGCCAACGGACGAGCGGTTCCCCCAATGAGCAGTTCTTC
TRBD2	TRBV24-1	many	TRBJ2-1	CATSDTTSGRPSEQFF	TGTGCCACCAGTGATACGACTAGCGGGAGACCATCTGAGCAGTTCTTC
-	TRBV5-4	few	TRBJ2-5	CASSSHSKGDETQYF	TGTGCCAGCAGCTCACATTCGAAAGGGGACGAGACCCAGTACTTC
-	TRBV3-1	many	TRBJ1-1	CASSQVSYGTEAFF	TGTGCCAGCAGCCAAGTATCGTATGGCACTGAAGCTTTCTTT
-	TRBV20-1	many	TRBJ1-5	CSARGLPGPGNQPQHF	TGCAGTGCTAGAGGACTACCGGGACCCGGCAATCAGCCCCAGCATTTT
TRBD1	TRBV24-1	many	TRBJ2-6	CATTARDRESEAPGANVLTF	TGTGCCACCACCGCCCGGGACAGGGAATCTGAAGCTCCTGGGGCCAACGTCCTGACTTTC
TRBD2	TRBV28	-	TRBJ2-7	CASSLFAGEEYF	TGTGCCAGCAGTTTATTCGCGGGAGAAGAGTACTTC
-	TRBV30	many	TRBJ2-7	CAWSVPGGSEQYF	TGTGCCTGGAGTGTACCAGGGGGGAGCGAGCAGTACTTC
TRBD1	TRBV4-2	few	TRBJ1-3	CASSHVGTAGNTIYF	TGTGCCAGCAGCCATGTCGGGACAGCGGGAAACACCATATATTTT
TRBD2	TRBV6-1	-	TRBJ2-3	CASSEDFSGSDTQYF	TGTGCCAGCAGTGAAGATTTTAGCGGGAGTGATACGCAGTATTTT
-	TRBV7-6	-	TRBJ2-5	CASSHLARPLMVATTQYF	TGTGCCAGCAGCCATCTTGCGAGGCCCTTAATGGTCGCGACGACCCAGTACTTC
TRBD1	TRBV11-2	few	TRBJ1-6	CASSPRQGSSSPLHF	TGTGCCAGCAGCCCCAGACAGGGAAGCAGTTCACCCCTCCACTTT
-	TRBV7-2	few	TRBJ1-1	CASSLLGGETEAFF	TGTGCCAGCAGCTTGTTAGGGGGGGAGACTGAAGCTTTCTTT
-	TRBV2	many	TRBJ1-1	CASSVLENTEAFF	TGTGCCAGCAGTGTTCTGGAAAACACTGAAGCTTTCTTT
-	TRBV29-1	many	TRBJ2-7	CSVAIGVTYEQYF	TGCAGCGTTGCGATAGGGGTTACCTACGAGCAGTACTTC
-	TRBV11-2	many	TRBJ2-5	CASSPRTGLEETQYF	TGTGCCAGCAGCCCTCGAACAGGCTTAGAAGAGACCCAGTACTTC
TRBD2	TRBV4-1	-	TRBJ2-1	CASSPGTSGPYNEQFF	TGCGCCAGCAGCCCCGGGACTAGCGGGCCGTACAATGAGCAGTTCTTC
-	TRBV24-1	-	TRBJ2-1	CATSDQYDEQFF	TGTGCCACCAGCGATCAGTACGATGAGCAGTTCTTC
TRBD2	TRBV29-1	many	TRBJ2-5	CSVEPPGGRTQYF	TGCAGCGTCGAACCCCCGGGAGGGAGGACCCAGTACTTC
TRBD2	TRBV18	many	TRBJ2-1	CASSLTSGSAYNEQFF	TGTGCCAGCTCACTGACTAGCGGGAGTGCCTACAATGAGCAGTTCTTC
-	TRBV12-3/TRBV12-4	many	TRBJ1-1	CASSLRQVGTEAFF	TGTGCCAGCAGTTTAAGGCAGGTCGGCACTGAAGCTTTCTTT
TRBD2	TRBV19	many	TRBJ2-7	CASSPRTSGAYEQYF	TGTGCCAGTAGTCCACGGACTAGCGGGGCCTACGAGCAGTACTTC
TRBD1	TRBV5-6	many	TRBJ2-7	CASSPLSKGAPQEQYF	TGTGCCAGCAGCCCTCTCTCAAAGGGGGCGCCCCAGGAGCAGTACTTC
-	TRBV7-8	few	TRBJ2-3	CASSPGGGSSTDTQYF	TGTGCCAGCAGCCCAGGTGGGGGATCCAGCACAGATACGCAGTATTTT
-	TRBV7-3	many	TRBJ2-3	CASSPYPGMGDTQYF	TGTGCCAGCAGCCCATACCCGGGGATGGGAGATACGCAGTATTTT
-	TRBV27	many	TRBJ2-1	CASSETERSYNEQFF	TGTGCCAGCAGTGAGACCGAGCGATCCTACAATGAGCAGTTCTTC
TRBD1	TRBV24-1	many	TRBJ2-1	CATSEPGQGSGNEQFF	TGTGCCACCAGTGAACCGGGACAGGGGTCGGGGAATGAGCAGTTCTTC
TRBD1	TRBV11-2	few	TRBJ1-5	CASSSLQPGTAPSNQPQHF	TGTGCCAGCAGCTCTTTGCAACCAGGGACAGCTCCAAGCAATCAGCCCCAGCATTTT
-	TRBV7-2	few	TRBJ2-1	CASSLGLRNEQFF	TGTGCCAGCAGCTTAGGACTGCGCAATGAGCAGTTCTTC
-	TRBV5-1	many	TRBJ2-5	CASSLGDRTETQYF	TGCGCCAGCAGCTTGGGAGACCGAACGGAGACCCAGTACTTC
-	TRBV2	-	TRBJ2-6	CASRSGANVLTF	TGTGCCAGTCGCTCTGGGGCCAACGTCCTGACTTTC
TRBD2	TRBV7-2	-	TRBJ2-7	CASSVTSGGEEQYF	TGTGCCAGCAGCGTAACTAGCGGGGGGGAAGAGCAGTACTTC
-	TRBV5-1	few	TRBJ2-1	CASTHSGDSSYNEQFF	TGCGCCAGCACCCATAGCGGGGACAGCTCCTACAATGAGCAGTTCTTC
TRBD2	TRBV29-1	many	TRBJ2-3	CSVLKREGGTDTQYF	TGCAGCGTCCTAAAGCGGGAGGGGGGCACAGATACGCAGTATTTT
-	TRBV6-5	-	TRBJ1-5	CASSRTALDQPQHF	TGTGCCAGCAGCCGGACAGCCCTTGATCAGCCCCAGCATTTT